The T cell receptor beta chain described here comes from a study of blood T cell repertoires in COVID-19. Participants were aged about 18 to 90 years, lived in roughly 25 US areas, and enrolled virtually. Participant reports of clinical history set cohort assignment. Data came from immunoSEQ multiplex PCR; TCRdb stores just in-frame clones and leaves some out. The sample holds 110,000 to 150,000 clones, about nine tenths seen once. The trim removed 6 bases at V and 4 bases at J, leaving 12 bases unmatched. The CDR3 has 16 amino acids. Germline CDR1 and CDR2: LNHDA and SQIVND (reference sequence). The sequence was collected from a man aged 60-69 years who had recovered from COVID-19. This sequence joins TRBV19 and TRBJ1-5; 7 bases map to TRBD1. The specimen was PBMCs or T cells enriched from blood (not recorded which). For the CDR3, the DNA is TGTGCCAGTAGACCCAGTTTTGGACAGGAGAATCAGCCCCAGCATTTT. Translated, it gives CASRPSFGQENQPQHF.